This T cell receptor beta chain was profiled in a study of cytomegalovirus exposure and HLA in healthy donors. Study-wide results and limits: As a later analysis showed, several of the most significant clusters appeared to be linked to common viral pathogens. In an earlier analysis, productive rearrangement rates for most beta V segments clustered near 87% or 30%.

Points on this clone: The antigen is unknown.

Researchers ran the PCR with 60 Vbeta and 13 Jbeta primers. Repertoires were generated with immunoSEQ multiplex PCR, while TCRdb's copy carries only in-frame clones and drops some. The sample table includes 200,000 to 250,000 clones. Sequencing used PBMCs. The clonotype originates from a girl aged 2 to 9 in good health and CMV-seropositive.

The CDR3 region has the DNA TGTGCCAGCAGGGCTAGCGGCAAGACGTTCTACGAGCAGTACTTC. Its translation: CASRASGKTFYEQYF. The chain links TRBV2 to TRBJ2-7; TRBD2 matches at 7 bases. CDR3 length equals 15 residues. J was trimmed by 3 bases and V by 6 bases; bases with no gene match: 11. CDR1 and CDR2 from the germline V gene are SNHLY and FYNNEI.